These T cell receptor beta chains were read from a single sample in a study of blood T cell repertoires in COVID-19. The repertoire was sequenced with immunoSEQ multiplex PCR; TCRdb's copy has only in-frame clones and lacks some. The repertoire holds roughly 14,000 clones, around 85% seen once, with 17% in the top ten. Specimen: peripheral blood. The receptors derive from a human donor with active COVID-19. The donor label of this sample is uncertain. Each CDR3 is given with its conserved first and last residue. D genes are given only for firm matches. Clone sizes are given selectively: once, few, many, or a class where the clone is expanded.

TRBJ1-2 | TRBV18 | - | TRBD1 | TGTGCCAGCTCACAGGACAGGGGGCCTGGCTACACCTTC | CASSQDRGPGYTF
TRBJ2-1 | TRBV6-1 | - | - | TGTGCCAGCAGTGAAGGTGTGGACACGAGAAGCGAGCAGTTCTTC | CASSEGVDTRSEQFF
TRBJ2-4 | TRBV6-4 | - | TRBD2 | TGTGCCAGCATTCGGGGAGGGTTTCTCAAAAACATTCAGTACTTC | CASIRGGFLKNIQYF
TRBJ2-7 | TRBV6-6 | few | TRBD2 | TGTGCCAGCAGTTACCTAGCGGGGACCTACGAGCAGTACTTC | CASSYLAGTYEQYF
TRBJ2-2 | TRBV4-3 | - | - | TGCGCCAGCAGCCAAGAAGTCATCTCGGAGATCAACACCGGGGAGCTGTTTTTT | CASSQEVISEINTGELFF
TRBJ1-2 | TRBV7-8 | - | - | TGTGCCAGCAGCTTAGGGGGGGAATATGGCTACACCTTC | CASSLGGEYGYTF
TRBJ2-7 | TRBV9 | - | TRBD2 | TGTGCCAGCAGCGTAGGTGCGGGAGGGCCCTCCTACGAGCAGTACTTC | CASSVGAGGPSYEQYF
TRBJ1-3 | TRBV7-9 | - | TRBD1 | TGTGCCAGCAGCACCGACAGGGAAGGGAGAAACACCATATATTTT | CASSTDREGRNTIYF
TRBJ1-1 | TRBV9 | - | - | TGTGCCAGCAGGGCCAGGGTTTACACTGAAGCTTTCTTT | CASRARVYTEAFF
TRBJ2-7 | TRBV10-2 | - | TRBD2 | TGCGCCAGCAGTGAGTCGGGGCTCGTAGCGGGGAAGTACGAGCAGTACTTC | CASSESGLVAGKYEQYF
TRBJ2-4 | TRBV5-4 | - | - | TGTGCCAGCAGCCGTCACCTTTTACAGGGAGTAGCCAAAAACATTCAGTACTTC | CASSRHLLQGVAKNIQYF
TRBJ2-5 | TRBV19 | - | TRBD1 | TGTGCCAGTAGTACCTCCCCGGGACAGGGGGTCCAGTACTTC | CASSTSPGQGVQYF
TRBJ1-3 | TRBV2 | - | - | TGTGCCAGCAGTCTCGCCCCAGGGAGGGCTGGAAACACCATATATTTT | CASSLAPGRAGNTIYF
TRBJ2-3 | TRBV7-2 | - | TRBD2 | TGTGCCAGCAGCCGTCCCGGGACTAGCGGGAGGCCGGTAGATACGCAGTATTTT | CASSRPGTSGRPVDTQYF
TRBJ2-2 | TRBV4-2 | - | - | TGTGCCAGCAGCCTCCCCGGACAGAGGAACACCGGGGAGCTGTTTTTT | CASSLPGQRNTGELFF
TRBJ1-1 | TRBV2 | - | - | TGTGCCAGCAGTGAAGGCAGGGAAGGAACTGAAGCTTTCTTT | CASSEGREGTEAFF
TRBJ1-1 | TRBV5-1 | - | - | TGCGCCAGCCATCAGATGGCGGACACTGAAGCTTTCTTT | CASHQMADTEAFF
TRBJ1-1 | TRBV5-6 | few | TRBD1 | TGTGCCAGCAGCTTGCGGGCAGGGGGGTCCCTGAACACTGAAGCTTTCTTT | CASSLRAGGSLNTEAFF
TRBJ1-1 | TRBV27 | - | - | TGTGCCAGCAGTTTAAACAGGGATTCGGACACTGAAGCTTTCTTT | CASSLNRDSDTEAFF
TRBJ2-1 | TRBV5-6 | - | - | TGTGCCAGCAGCTATCTGGACAGAACATACAATGAGCAGTTCTTC | CASSYLDRTYNEQFF
TRBJ2-1 | TRBV7-9 | - | - | TGTGCCAGCAGCTTATTGGTCCTTTCCCCTAGCGATGAGCAGTTCTTC | CASSLLVLSPSDEQFF
TRBJ1-1 | TRBV3-1/TRBV3-2 | - | TRBD1 | TGTGCCAGCAGCCAACCGGAAAGACAGGGGCAAGCTTTCTTT | CASSQPERQGQAFF
TRBJ1-6 | TRBV27 | - | - | TGTGCCAGCAGTTTAAGCTGGGCCATGCTTAATAATTCACCCCTCCACTTT | CASSLSWAMLNNSPLHF
TRBJ2-1 | TRBV11-2 | - | TRBD1 | TGTGCCAGCAGCTCACCGGGACAGGGGATGATCAATGAGCAGTTCTTC | CASSSPGQGMINEQFF
TRBJ1-5 | TRBV28 | - | - | TGTGCCAGCAGGGCCGCGGGGGCTGGCCAGGCAATCGAAAATCAGCCCCAGCATTTT | CASRAAGAGQAIENQPQHF
TRBJ2-7 | TRBV9 | - | TRBD2 | TGTGCCAGCAGCGTAGCGGGGACTAGCGGATACGAGCAGTACTTC | CASSVAGTSGYEQYF
TRBJ2-1 | TRBV2 | - | TRBD1 | TGTGCCAGCAGTGAGGTGACAGGGGTAAAGGATGAGCAGTTCTTC | CASSEVTGVKDEQFF
TRBJ1-5 | TRBV19 | - | TRBD1 | TGTGCCAGTAGTATAGCCCACTACAGGGGCCATCAGCCCCAGCATTTT | CASSIAHYRGHQPQHF
TRBJ1-6 | TRBV5-6 | - | TRBD1 | TGTGCCAGCAGCTTGGGGCAGGGGGTTTCACCCCTCCACTTT | CASSLGQGVSPLHF